The 20 T cell receptor beta chains below were found in one sample sequenced in a study of T cells in Graves' hyperthyroidism and ophthalmopathy. RNA transcripts were the template for amplifying TCR beta CDR3 regions. When the TCR CDR3 underwent first-round RT-PCR, the HTBI primer set was used. In TCRdb, the multiplex PCR reads were re-called with MiXCR into one record per CDR3 protein. The table includes 600,000 to 700,000 distinct CDR3 sequences, roughly 45% detected once. Sequenced material: peripheral blood or thyroid tissue (not recorded which). These receptors were taken from an adult man with Graves' disease, either hyperthyroidism or ophthalmopathy (not recorded which).

The chain is built from TRBV19 and TRBJ1-5; possible D gene TRBD1, 5 bases. The CDR3 loop spans 14 amino acids. Trimming removed 4 bases at V and 6 bases at J, with 13 bases between. Per the germline V gene, CDR1 is LNHDA and CDR2 is SQIVND (reference sequence). The CDR3, as DNA: TGTGCCAGTAGTAATCTTGGGGGTACTCAGCCCCAGCATTTT. It translates to CASSNLGGTQPQHF.

About this clonotype itself: A junction end diverges from the germline sequence, so it may reflect a read error. The chain has TRBV10-3 and TRBJ1-2, with a tentative D call TRBD1 (5 bases). The CDR3 is 14 amino acids. In germline, CDR1 is ENHRY, CDR2 SYGVKD. In nucleotides, the CDR3 is TGTGCCAGCAGTTTAGCCGGGGGAGGTGGTGGCTACACCTTC. As protein: CASSLAGGGGGYTF.

There are many counts of this clonotype. The chain combines TRBV20-1 with TRBJ1-5; tentatively, D is TRBD1 (6 bases). The CDR3 totals 15 residues. V shed 2 bases and J shed 0 bases, with 11 bases lying between them. Germline V gene sequence: CDR1 DFQATT, CDR2 SNEGSKA (reference sequence). The CDR3 sequence: CSARTTGGSNQPQHF. The CDR3 DNA reads TGCAGTGCTAGAACGACAGGTGGTAGCAATCAGCCCCAGCATTTT.

This clonotype has a count of ten or more. This chain joins TRBV7-6 and TRBJ2-5; no clear D gene. The CDR3 totals 14 residues. Deletions cut 0 bases from V and 2 bases from J, with 7 bases between. In germline, CDR1 is SGHVS, CDR2 FNYEAQ. In DNA, the CDR3 is TGTGCCAGCAGCTTAGCGGTTCTACAAGAGACCCAGTACTTC. Amino acid sequence: CASSLAVLQETQYF. Supplemented by reference TRBV7-6 and TRBJ2-5, the full variable domain reads GAGVSQSPRYKVTKRGQDVALRCDPISGHVSLYWYRQALGQGPEFLTYFNYEAQQDKSGLPNDRFSAERPEGSISTLTIQRTEQRDSAMYRCASSLAVLQETQYFGPGTRLLVL.

The rearrangement links TRBV6-5 to TRBJ2-7; 9 positions match TRBD1. This CDR3 region has 15 residues. Germline trimming cut 4 bases from V and 1 base from J; bases unmatched to any gene: 5. Germline lookup yields CDR1 MNHEY and CDR2 SVGAGI. The CDR3 protein is CASSSTGGSSYEQYF. In nucleotides, the CDR3 is TGTGCCAGCAGTTCGACAGGGGGGAGTTCCTACGAGCAGTACTTC.

This clonotype has ten or more counts. This chain uses TRBV7-6 with TRBJ1-1; D might be TRBD1 (6 bases). The V gene's germline CDR1 is SGHVS and CDR2 FNYEAQ. The CDR3 runs to 14 residues. The V and J ends lost 3 bases and 1 base respectively, with 9 bases between them. DNA for the CDR3: TGTGCCAGCAGCTTCTCGACAGGGAACACTGAAGCTTTCTTT. It yields the protein CASSFSTGNTEAFF. The full variable domain, rest sourced from reference TRBV7-6 and TRBJ1-1, is GAGVSQSPRYKVTKRGQDVALRCDPISGHVSLYWYRQALGQGPEFLTYFNYEAQQDKSGLPNDRFSAERPEGSISTLTIQRTEQRDSAMYRCASSFSTGNTEAFFGQGTRLTVV.

This clonotype was seen only a few times. The V and J genes are TRBV29-1 and TRBJ2-2, with D possibly TRBD2 on 5 matching bases. CDR1 is SQVTM and CDR2 is ANQGSEA in the germline V gene. With 5 bases removed from V and 4 bases from J, the gap between germline ends came to 14 bases. This CDR3 spans 14 amino acids. The CDR3 protein is CSVRLGRVTGELFF. CDR3 DNA: TGCAGCGTTCGGCTGGGGAGAGTCACCGGGGAGCTGTTTTTT.

This clonotype has only a few counts. J is TRBJ1-3 and V is TRBV5-6, with no clear D. CDR3 length: 13 amino acids. From germline, CDR1 is SGHDT and CDR2 YYEEEE. V shed 7 bases and J shed 1 base, with 9 bases lying between them. The CDR3 nucleotides are TGTGCCAGCCTAAGGGTATCTGGAAACACCATATATTTT. Residues: CASLRVSGNTIYF.

The chain has TRBV7-8 and TRBJ1-2; 7 bases are shared with TRBD1. V was pared by 6 bases and J by 12 bases, with 13 bases of the junction left unmatched. CDR3 size: 13 residues. The germline CDR1 and CDR2 sequences are SGHVS and FQNEAQ. The CDR3 DNA reads as TGTGCCAGCAGATCCCACAGGGGCGATGGAAACACCTTC. This encodes CASRSHRGDGNTF.

The gene calls are TRBV29-1 and TRBJ1-2, with D tentatively TRBD1 (5 bases). CDR1 and CDR2 (germline): SQVTM, ANQGSEA. The CDR3 sequence is 13 residues long. The V and J ends lost 8 bases and 2 bases respectively, with 15 bases between them. Written as DNA, the CDR3 is TGCAGCAGCCGTGGACACGACAACTATGGCTACACCTTC. As protein: CSSRGHDNYGYTF.

This clonotype was recorded many times. V is TRBV7-9 and J is TRBJ1-6; D gene ambiguous. The CDR3 covers 14 residues. Germline CDR1 and CDR2: SEHNR and FQNEAQ (reference sequence). Deletions cut 4 bases from V and 5 bases from J, with 9 bases between. The CDR3 region is CASSSGLDNSPLHF. The DNA for the CDR3 is TGTGCCAGCAGCTCTGGACTCGATAATTCACCCCTCCACTTT.

The chain uses TRBV7-6 and TRBJ1-5; D not resolved. Germline CDR1 SGHVS, CDR2 FNYEAQ. CDR3 length: 17 residues. The V and J ends lost 1 base and 0 bases respectively, with 13 bases between them. The CDR3 sequence is CASSLEPASYSNQPQHF. The DNA of the CDR3 is TGTGCCAGCAGCTTAGAGCCGGCATCCTATAGCAATCAGCCCCAGCATTTT.

This sequence joins TRBV29-1 and TRBJ1-2, with 7 bases fitting TRBD1. Per the germline V gene, CDR1 is SQVTM and CDR2 is ANQGSEA. V shed 4 bases, J shed 4 bases, and the junction held 6 bases outside the gene matches. The CDR3 spans 13 residues. This CDR3 is CSVAVGGRYGYTF. As DNA, the CDR3 is TGCAGCGTTGCGGTAGGGGGCCGCTATGGCTACACCTTC.

This clonotype has only a few counts. This rearrangement joins TRBV15 to TRBJ2-2, with D perhaps TRBD2 (6 bases). Germline values: CDR1 LNHNV, CDR2 YYDKDF (reference sequence). Trimming pared 0 bases from V and 5 bases from J, leaving 13 bases between. The CDR3 is made up of 16 amino acids. As DNA, the CDR3 is TGTGCCACCAGCAGAGATGGAGGGCCGAGTACCGGGGAGCTGTTTTTT. Amino acids: CATSRDGGPSTGELFF.

This clonotype turned up a few times. The chain is built from TRBV7-9 and TRBJ2-2; D may be TRBD1 (6 bases). Germline values: CDR1 SEHNR, CDR2 FQNEAQ (reference sequence). The CDR3 is 15 amino acids. The V end was cut by 4 bases, the J end by 2 bases, with 11 bases between. CDR3 amino acids: CASSSGQQNTGELFF. In nucleotides, the CDR3 is TGTGCCAGCAGCTCCGGACAGCAAAACACCGGGGAGCTGTTTTTT.

The chain joins TRBV24-1 to TRBJ1-1; D not resolved. CDR1 and CDR2 (germline): KGHDR, SFDVKD. V was clipped by 11 bases and J by 1 base, with 16 bases between them. The CDR3 has 14 amino acids. CDR3: CASIVSPSNTEAFF. CDR3 nucleotide sequence: TGTGCCAGCATCGTATCTCCCTCGAACACTGAAGCTTTCTTT.

CDR3 coding DNA: TGTGCCAGCCGGGAAGCGGGAGGGCCGGGTGAGACCCAGTACTTC. It specifies CASREAGGPGETQYF. The rearrangement links TRBV6-1 to TRBJ2-5, with 10 bases lining up with TRBD2. The CDR3 is 15 amino acids. With V trimmed by 8 bases and J by 5 bases, 11 bases remained unmatched. Germline loops: CDR1 MNHNS, CDR2 SASEGT.

The sample holds a few counts of this clonotype. The junction does not match germline at one end; this may be a read error. This chain connects TRBV10-3 to TRBJ1-2; the D is unclear. The length of the CDR3 is 15 residues. Per germline, CDR1 ENHRY and CDR2 SYGVKD. CDR3 region: CASSVGTAPIYGYTF. The CDR3 bases are TGTGCCAGCAGTGTAGGTACAGCGCCCATCTATGGCTACACCTTC.

The chain recombines TRBV29-1 with TRBJ1-4; 10 bases line up with TRBD1. Trimming took 6 bases from V and 0 from J; bases not matched to a gene: 7. The CDR3 is 16 residues long. The germline V gene has CDR1 SQVTM and CDR2 ANQGSEA. In DNA form, the CDR3 reads TGCAGCGTGGAGGGACAGGGGATCACAACTAATGAAAAACTGTTTTTT. Translating it yields CSVEGQGITTNEKLFF. The variable domain in full, completed from reference TRBV29-1 and TRBJ1-4, reads SAVISQKPSRDICQRGTSLTIQCQVDSQVTMMFWYRQQPGQSLTLIATANQGSEATYESGFVIDKFPISRPNLTFSTLTVSNMSPEDSSIYLCSVEGQGITTNEKLFFGSGTQLSVL.

In its sample, this clonotype was seen a few times. The germline gene is not matched at one end of the junction; a read error may be the cause. The J gene is TRBJ1-5, the V gene TRBV2; 7 nucleotides match TRBD1. The CDR3 contains 14 residues. Germline values: CDR1 SNHLY, CDR2 FYNNEI. DNA for the CDR3: TGTGCCAGCAGGGAAGGGACAGGCAATCAGCCCCAGCATTTT. Amino acids: CASREGTGNQPQHF. The full variable domain, with the rest looked up from reference TRBV2 and TRBJ1-5, is EPEVTQTPSHQVTQMGQEVILRCVPISNHLYFYWYRQILGQKVEFLVSFYNNEISEKSEIFDDQFSVERPDGSNFTLKIRSTKLEDSAMYFCASREGTGNQPQHFGDGTRLSIL.